This TCR beta chain was observed in a study of T-cell memory formation after mild COVID-19. Study observations and caveats: From day 15 to 85, contracting clones were balanced between CD4 and CD8, whereas later expanders leaned toward CD4+.

This clonotype was detected only a few times. Its specificity is not known. The CDR3 length is 14 residues. V lost 1 base and J 5 bases, leaving 10 bases between the germline ends. Germline CDR1 and CDR2: MNHNS and SASEGT. TCRdb ran MiXCR on the 5' RACE reads and lists one entry per CDR3 protein. The sample has around 500,000 distinct CDR3 sequences, around a sixth seen once. V and J are TRBV6-1 and TRBJ2-3; D uncertain. This TCR was sampled from an adult woman who had mild COVID-19 (a few samples of this study predate the infection). Cell type and time point are not known. The sample taken for sequencing was PBMCs or a T cell subset sorted from them (not recorded which). The chain's CDR3 is CASSEVRAGDTQYF. The CDR3 nucleotides read TGTGCCAGCAGTGAAGTGCGAGCCGGAGATACGCAGTATTTT.